The 28 T cell receptor beta chains reported below all come from one sample, sequenced in a study of cytomegalovirus exposure and HLA in healthy donors. With 60 Vbeta and 13 Jbeta primers, the PCR was carried out. Profiled with immunoSEQ multiplex PCR; TCRdb holds only in-frame clones, not every one. The sample has 70,000 to 80,000 clones, about 78% seen once. The sample was PBMCs. The source of these receptors is a woman aged 40 to 50 in good health and CMV-seropositive.

The genes are TRBV6-6 and TRBJ1-4; 9 bases line up with TRBD1. The CDR3 has 12 amino acids. Germline CDR1 MNHNY, CDR2 SVGAGI (reference sequence). The J segment lost 13 bases and the V segment lost 4 bases, leaving 4 bases of the junction unmatched. CDR3 in amino acids: CASSLQGARLFF. CDR3 bases: TGTGCCAGCAGTTTACAGGGGGCGAGACTGTTTTTT.

The V call is TRBV5-1, the J call TRBJ1-3; D may be TRBD1 (6 bases). The germline V and J ends were trimmed by 0 bases and 2 bases, with 9 bases remaining between them. This CDR3 spans 15 amino acids. Germline V gene data show CDR1 as SGHRS and CDR2 as YFSETQ. CDR3 nucleotides: TGCGCCAGCAGCTTGGACGCAGGGGCTGGAAACACCATATATTTT. The encoded protein is CASSLDAGAGNTIYF.

V and J are TRBV5-8 and TRBJ1-2; 10 nucleotides match TRBD1. The germline gives CDR1 SGHTS, CDR2 YDEGEE. The V segment lost 3 bases and the J segment 2 bases; nucleotides outside the gene matches: 4. The CDR3 covers 15 residues. CDR3 amino acids: CASSSGTGENYGYTF. CDR3 sequence (DNA): TGTGCCAGCAGCTCCGGGACAGGGGAAAACTATGGCTACACCTTC.

This clone has just a few counts. This chain uses TRBV27 with TRBJ2-5; 7 nucleotides agree with TRBD2. The germline CDR1 and CDR2 sequences are MNHEY and SMNVEV (reference sequence). The CDR3 loop spans 13 amino acids. Germline trimming cut 3 bases from V and 6 bases from J; bases unmatched to any gene: 4. CDR3 residues: CASSFRLAQTQYF. CDR3 nucleotides: TGTGCCAGCAGTTTTCGACTAGCCCAGACCCAGTACTTC.

The J gene is TRBJ1-2, the V gene TRBV29-1; D call uncertain. The CDR3 has 13 residues. Trimming shortened V by 0 bases and J by 1 base, and 6 bases separated the two germline ends. Germline assignment: CDR1 SQVTM and CDR2 ANQGSEA. CDR3 loop: CSVEEGGNYGYTF. CDR3 nucleotides: TGCAGCGTTGAAGAGGGAGGTAACTATGGCTACACCTTC.

This clone has a single count. The chain joins TRBV30 to TRBJ2-7; the match to TRBD1 covers 9 bases. Germline V gene sequence: CDR1 GTSNPN, CDR2 SVGIG (reference sequence). With 0 bases clipped from V and 3 bases from J, the junction kept 6 bases outside the gene matches. This CDR3 is 15 amino acids long. CDR3 in DNA: TGTGCCTGGAGTGTACAGACAGGGGGAATCTACGAGCAGTACTTC. It specifies CAWSVQTGGIYEQYF.

The V and J genes are TRBV7-8 and TRBJ2-7, with D possibly TRBD2 on 5 matching bases. The CDR3 consists of 14 residues. The V end was cut by 3 bases, the J end by 1 base, with 10 bases between. From germline, CDR1 is SGHVS and CDR2 FQNEAQ. The CDR3 loop is CASSFDPGSYEQYF. The CDR3 DNA sequence: TGTGCCAGCAGCTTCGACCCGGGATCCTACGAGCAGTACTTC.

The V call is TRBV7-9, the J call TRBJ1-5; possibly TRBD1 for D (6 bases). The CDR3 covers 14 residues. Germline loops: CDR1 SEHNR, CDR2 FQNEAQ (reference sequence). V gave up 5 bases and J gave up 1 base, with 9 bases separating them. CDR3 DNA: TGTGCCAGCAGCCCCGACAGGAGCAATCAGCCCCAGCATTTT. Translation: CASSPDRSNQPQHF.

The chain carries TRBV5-1 and TRBJ2-7, with 9 bases identical to TRBD1. Germline lookup yields CDR1 SGHRS and CDR2 YFSETQ. CDR3 length equals 15 residues. With V trimmed by 3 bases and J by 1 base, 5 bases remained unmatched. CDR3: CASSSLTGGSYEQYF. For the CDR3, the DNA is TGCGCCAGCAGCTCGTTGACAGGGGGATCCTACGAGCAGTACTTC.

This clone was detected once. The V call is TRBV5-4, the J call TRBJ1-1, with D possibly matching TRBD1 (5 bases). Trimming took 4 bases from V and 2 from J, leaving 9 bases between them. The CDR3 contains 13 residues. Germline CDR1 reads SGHNT; CDR2 reads YYREEE (reference sequence). CDR3 loop: CASSQGYNTEAFF. CDR3 nucleotide sequence: TGTGCCAGCAGCCAGGGTTATAACACTGAAGCTTTCTTT.

This clone has more than one count but fewer than ten. The genes are TRBV5-1 and TRBJ1-3, with 7 bases lining up with TRBD1. Unmatched junction bases numbered 5, after V lost 2 bases and J lost 9 bases. The V gene's germline CDR1 is SGHRS and CDR2 YFSETQ. The CDR3 loop spans 13 amino acids. CDR3 residues: CASSFTQGSTIYF. The CDR3 DNA reads TGCGCCAGCAGCTTTACACAGGGGTCCACCATATATTTT.

The chain recombines TRBV11-1 with TRBJ2-5; D may be TRBD2 (5 bases). The V gene lost 4 bases and the J gene lost 1 base, with 7 bases spanning the gap. Germline CDR1 SGHAT, CDR2 FQDESV (reference sequence). CDR3 length: 13 amino acids. The CDR3 coding sequence is TGTGCCAGCAGCTCCGGGGTCCAAGAGACCCAGTACTTC. As protein: CASSSGVQETQYF. The variable domain in full, completed from reference TRBV11-1 and TRBJ2-5, reads EAEVAQSPRYKITEKSQAVAFWCDPISGHATLYWYRQILGQGPELLVQFQDESVVDDSQLPKDRFSAERLKGVDSTLKIQPAELGDSAMYLCASSSGVQETQYFGPGTRLLVL.

V usage is TRBV5-4 and J usage is TRBJ2-2; 9 bases align to TRBD2. Germline V lookup: CDR1 SGHNT, CDR2 YYREEE (reference sequence). J gave up 0 bases and V 4 bases, and 10 bases lay outside the gene matches. The CDR3 has 18 residues. This CDR3 reads CASSMQAGGLSNTGELFF. CDR3 sequence (DNA): TGTGCCAGCAGCATGCAGGCGGGGGGGCTCTCGAACACCGGGGAGCTGTTTTTT.

The chain joins TRBV4-1 to TRBJ1-1; 7 nucleotides agree with TRBD1. Germline CDR1 is MGHRA and CDR2 is YSYEKL. There are 16 residues in the CDR3. The junction had 8 bases not matched to a gene; V was cut back by 4 bases and J by 0 bases. The CDR3: CASSPRQGFMNTEAFF. CDR3 bases: TGCGCCAGCAGCCCCCGACAGGGATTTATGAACACTGAAGCTTTCTTT.

V gene TRBV6-1 combines with J gene TRBJ1-1; D not resolved. Germline V gives CDR1 MNHNS, CDR2 SASEGT. This CDR3 is built from 12 residues. V was clipped by 2 bases and J by 11 bases, with 12 bases between them. CDR3 in amino acids: CASSELGQVAFF. DNA for the CDR3: TGTGCCAGCAGTGAACTGGGTCAGGTTGCTTTCTTT.

The rearrangement uses TRBV5-1 and TRBJ1-2, with a possible D match to TRBD1 (6 bases). Germline V gene sequence: CDR1 SGHRS, CDR2 YFSETQ. The CDR3 spans 15 residues. The ends were cut back, 4 bases at V and 5 bases at J, with 18 bases in the middle. CDR3 nucleotide sequence: TGCGCCAGCAGCCCCCAGGACAGCACCCTTTATGGCTACACCTTC. Its protein product is CASSPQDSTLYGYTF.

The chain links TRBV6-1 to TRBJ1-5, with TRBD1 identical over 7 bases. The CDR3 runs to 14 residues. The ends lost 6 bases at V and 3 bases at J; junction bases unmatched: 5. Germline CDR1 and CDR2: MNHNS and SASEGT. The CDR3 reads CASRNTGDNQPQHF. As DNA, the CDR3 is TGTGCCAGCAGAAATACAGGGGACAATCAGCCCCAGCATTTT.

This clone appeared a few times. The chain links TRBV2 to TRBJ2-7; no reliable D call. Germline CDR1 and CDR2: SNHLY and FYNNEI. The V gene lost 3 bases and the J gene lost 0 bases, with 9 bases spanning the gap. The CDR3 has 14 residues. CDR3 in amino acids: CASSDATASYEQYF. The CDR3 region has the DNA TGTGCCAGCAGTGATGCCACAGCCTCCTACGAGCAGTACTTC. Together with reference TRBV2 and TRBJ2-7, the CDR3 gives the full variable domain: EPEVTQTPSHQVTQMGQEVILRCVPISNHLYFYWYRQILGQKVEFLVSFYNNEISEKSEIFDDQFSVERPDGSNFTLKIRSTKLEDSAMYFCASSDATASYEQYFGPGTRLTVT.

The V gene is TRBV27, the J gene TRBJ2-1; 9 nucleotides agree with TRBD1. Per germline, CDR1 MNHEY and CDR2 SMNVEV (reference sequence). The trim removed 3 bases at V and 8 bases at J, leaving 5 bases unmatched. The CDR3 has 14 residues. The CDR3 spells CASSLGGQGYEQFF. In nucleotides, the CDR3 is TGTGCCAGCAGTTTGGGGGGACAGGGCTATGAGCAGTTCTTC.

The CDR3 region is CASRPTSGVSDTQYF. DNA of the CDR3: TGTGCCAGCAGGCCGACTAGCGGGGTATCAGATACGCAGTATTTT. V usage is TRBV7-2 and J usage is TRBJ2-3, with 11 bases that match TRBD2. The V gene's germline CDR1 is SGHTA and CDR2 FQGNSA. The CDR3 consists of 15 residues. V gave up 6 bases and J gave up 4 bases; unmatched junction bases: 6.

The J gene is TRBJ2-5, the V gene TRBV19, with a tentative D call TRBD1 (6 bases). Germline values: CDR1 LNHDA, CDR2 SQIVND (reference sequence). V lost 6 bases and J 1 base, leaving 15 bases between the germline ends. The CDR3 is 15 amino acids. CDR3 loop: CASSTQGILQETQYF. Written as DNA, the CDR3 is TGTGCCAGTAGCACGCAGGGGATTCTCCAAGAGACCCAGTACTTC. The full variable domain, with the rest looked up from reference TRBV19 and TRBJ2-5, is DGGITQSPKYLFRKEGQNVTLSCEQNLNHDAMYWYRQDPGQGLRLIYYSQIVNDFQKGDIAEGYSVSREKKESFPLTVTSAQKNPTAFYLCASSTQGILQETQYFGPGTRLLVL.

The chain carries TRBV7-2 and TRBJ1-2; no clear D gene. V was pared by 5 bases and J by 4 bases, with 11 bases between. In germline, CDR1 is SGHTA, CDR2 FQGNSA. This CDR3 has 13 amino acids. This CDR3 is CASSPRLAYGYTF. The CDR3 nucleotides read TGTGCCAGCAGCCCCCGTTTAGCCTATGGCTACACCTTC.

The CDR3 bases are TGTGCCTGGAGTGTCAGGGGGACCGGGAATGAAAAACTGTTTTTT. Residues: CAWSVRGTGNEKLFF. This rearrangement joins TRBV30 to TRBJ1-4, with TRBD1 matching over 7 bases. V lost 0 bases and J lost 5; bases outside the gene matches: 6. CDR3 length: 15 residues. From germline, CDR1 is GTSNPN and CDR2 SVGIG (reference sequence).

The chain is built from TRBV12-5 and TRBJ1-3; no clear D gene. Germline CDR1 is LGHNT and CDR2 is FRNRAP. This CDR3 is 12 amino acids long. Deletions cut 5 bases from V and 8 bases from J, with 10 bases between. CDR3 DNA sequence: TGTGCTAGTGGTCTCTCCCGAGACACCATATATTTT. Protein sequence: CASGLSRDTIYF.

The rearrangement uses TRBV9 and TRBJ2-1; no reliable D call. Deletions cut 3 bases from V and 6 bases from J, with 7 bases between. Germline values: CDR1 SGDLS, CDR2 YYNGEE. This CDR3 spans 12 amino acids. CDR3 sequence reads: CASSGDGNEQFF. DNA for the CDR3: TGTGCCAGCAGCGGAGATGGCAATGAGCAGTTCTTC. Based on the CDR3 plus reference TRBV9 and TRBJ2-1, the full variable domain is DSGVTQTPKHLITATGQRVTLRCSPRSGDLSVYWYQQSLDQGLQFLIQYYNGEERAKGNILERFSAQQFPDLHSELNLSSLELGDSALYFCASSGDGNEQFFGPGTRLTVL.

The table lists this clone with a count of one. The chain recombines TRBV7-2 with TRBJ2-7; 8 nucleotides agree with TRBD2. The CDR3 extends over 15 amino acids. With V trimmed by 5 bases and J by 7 bases, 13 bases remained unmatched. CDR1 and CDR2 (germline): SGHTA, FQGNSA. CDR3 sequence reads: CASSLQVVAGKEQYF. The CDR3, as DNA: TGTGCCAGCAGCCTACAGGTAGTAGCGGGGAAAGAGCAGTACTTC. Drawing the rest from reference TRBV7-2 and TRBJ2-7, the complete variable domain is GAGVSQSPSNKVTEKGKDVELRCDPISGHTALYWYRQSLGQGLEFLIYFQGNSAPDKSGLPSDRFSAERTGGSVSTLTIQRTQQEDSAVYLCASSLQVVAGKEQYFGPGTRLTVT.

The rearrangement links TRBV5-1 to TRBJ2-7; weak D call: TRBD1 (6 bases). Per the germline V gene, CDR1 is SGHRS and CDR2 is YFSETQ. Deletions cut 0 bases from V and 0 bases from J, with 10 bases between. This CDR3 comprises 15 residues. The CDR3 is CASSLGQGTSYEQYF. The CDR3 DNA reads as TGCGCCAGCAGCTTGGGTCAGGGGACCTCCTACGAGCAGTACTTC.

This clone was detected once. V is TRBV7-9 and J is TRBJ1-1; TRBD1 matches 8 bases. V was pared by 1 base and J by 3 bases, with 7 bases of the junction left unmatched. The CDR3 has 16 amino acids. CDR1 and CDR2 from the germline V gene are SEHNR and FQNEAQ (reference sequence). CDR3 nucleotides: TGTGCCAGCAGCTTAGGGGAGACAGGGGAAGACACTGAAGCTTTCTTT. It specifies CASSLGETGEDTEAFF.